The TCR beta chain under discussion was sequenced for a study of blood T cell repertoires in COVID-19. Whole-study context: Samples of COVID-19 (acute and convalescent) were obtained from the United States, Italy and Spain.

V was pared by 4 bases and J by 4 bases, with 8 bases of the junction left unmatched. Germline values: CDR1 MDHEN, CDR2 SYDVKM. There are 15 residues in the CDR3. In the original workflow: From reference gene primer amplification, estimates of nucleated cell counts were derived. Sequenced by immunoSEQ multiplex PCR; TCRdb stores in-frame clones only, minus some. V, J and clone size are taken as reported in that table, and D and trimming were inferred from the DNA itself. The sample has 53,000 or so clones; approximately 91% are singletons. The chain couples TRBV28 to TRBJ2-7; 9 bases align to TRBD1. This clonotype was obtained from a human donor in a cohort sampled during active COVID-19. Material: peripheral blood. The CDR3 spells CASSSPGQGRYEQYF. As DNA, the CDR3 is TGTGCCAGCAGTTCACCGGGACAGGGAAGGTACGAGCAGTACTTC.